This entry lists 9 T cell receptor beta chains sequenced from one sample in a study of T-cell reconstitution after alpha-beta-depleted transplantation in children. For TCRbeta, the library was prepared with unique molecular identifiers. TCRdb reprocessed the PCR reads via MiXCR and lists one record per CDR3 protein. The sample contains about 980,000 distinct CDR3 sequences, less than 30% of which appear only once. This material consisted of PBMCs, mostly from graft donor cells, taken 360 days after TCRalphabeta/CD19-depleted stem cell transplant. The origin of the receptors is a boy younger than two who had a stem cell transplant for SCID, so the T cells may come from the graft donor.

The genes are TRBV28 and TRBJ1-2; 9 bases are a match to TRBD1. The CDR3 contains 15 residues. Trimming at V came to 2 bases and at J to 8 bases, leaving 9 bases not matched to a gene. CDR1 and CDR2 from the germline V gene are MDHEN and SYDVKM. For the CDR3, the DNA is TGTGCCAGCAGTTTACTCGACAGGGGGGCGAACGGCTACACCTTC. Translated, it gives CASSLLDRGANGYTF.

This clonotype was seen a handful of times. The rearrangement uses TRBV7-9 and TRBJ1-1; a weak D match, TRBD1 (5 bases). With 4 bases removed from V and 3 bases from J, the gap between germline ends came to 15 bases. CDR1 is SEHNR and CDR2 is FQNEAQ in the germline V gene (reference sequence). The CDR3 sequence is 15 residues long. CDR3 sequence reads: CASSWGWGEDTEAFF. In DNA, the CDR3 is TGTGCCAGCAGCTGGGGATGGGGGGAGGACACTGAAGCTTTCTTT. Full variable domain (missing parts from reference TRBV7-9 and TRBJ1-1): DTGVSQNPRHKITKRGQNVTFRCDPISEHNRLYWYRQTLGQGPEFLTYFQNEAQLEKSRLLSDRFSAERPKGSFSTLEIQRTEQGDSAMYLCASSWGWGEDTEAFFGQGTRLTVV.

The chain links TRBV29-1 to TRBJ2-1; 9 bases map to TRBD1. Germline lookup yields CDR1 SQVTM and CDR2 ANQGSEA. CDR3 length equals 15 residues. V trimming: 6 bases; J trimming: 1 base; junction bases outside the gene matches: 7. The CDR3 nucleotides read TGCAGCGTACAGCCCGGACAGGGGTCCTACAATGAGCAGTTCTTC. It specifies CSVQPGQGSYNEQFF.

V and J are TRBV6-5 and TRBJ2-7, with D hard to call. CDR1 and CDR2 (germline): MNHEY, SVGAGI. The CDR3 runs 15 residues. V was shortened by 0 bases and J by 5 bases, with 14 bases between the two germline ends. The CDR3 loop is CASSYSFQPSNEQYF. The CDR3 bases are TGTGCCAGCAGTTACTCGTTTCAACCGTCAAACGAGCAGTACTTC.

This chain connects TRBV7-3 to TRBJ1-5; D not certain. The CDR3 contains 13 residues. V was pared by 0 bases and J by 9 bases, with 9 bases between. Looked up from germline, CDR1 is SGHTA and CDR2 is FQGTGA. CDR3 region: CASSLTPSGPQHF. For the CDR3, the DNA is TGTGCCAGCAGCTTAACGCCCTCAGGGCCCCAGCATTTT.

The chain has TRBV20-1 and TRBJ1-5; TRBD1 aligns across 9 bases. Trimming took 3 bases from V and 4 from J; bases not matched to a gene: 4. Germline-derived CDR1 and CDR2 are DFQATT and SNEGSKA (reference sequence). There are 14 residues in the CDR3. The CDR3 bases are TGCAGTGCTAGGGGGACAGGGCCAAATCAGCCCCAGCATTTT. Protein: CSARGTGPNQPQHF.

In this sample, this clonotype turned up a few times. This rearrangement joins TRBV12-3 or TRBV12-4 to TRBJ2-1; 13 nucleotides line up with TRBD2. The CDR3 has 18 amino acids. J lost 7 bases, V lost 5 bases, and 14 bases had no gene match. For the CDR3, the DNA is TGTGCCAGCAGTCTCGGACTAGCGGGGGATCCCAAACGAAATGAGCAGTTCTTC. This gives the protein CASSLGLAGDPKRNEQFF.

The chain combines TRBV5-6 with TRBJ2-5; the D gene is possibly TRBD1 (6 bases). Deletions cut 0 bases from V and 3 bases from J, with 18 bases between. Germline loops: CDR1 SGHDT, CDR2 YYEEEE. This CDR3 is 17 amino acids long. CDR3 sequence reads: CASSLAWPQGAEETQYF. The CDR3 bases are TGTGCCAGCAGCTTGGCCTGGCCACAGGGTGCGGAAGAGACCCAGTACTTC.

The V and J genes are TRBV18 and TRBJ2-1; TRBD1 might be the D (5 bases). Trimming shortened V by 3 bases and J by 4 bases, and 16 bases separated the two germline ends. Germline assignment: CDR1 KGHSH and CDR2 LQKENI. The CDR3 is made up of 16 amino acids. The CDR3 sequence is CASSPLGWGRYNEQFF. CDR3 bases: TGTGCCAGCTCACCCCTAGGGTGGGGCAGGTACAATGAGCAGTTCTTC.